Below, 7 T cell receptor beta chains from the same sample are listed, as sequenced in a study of tissue T cells after allogeneic stem cell transplantation. Some clones are missing from TCRdb's copy, which holds only in-frame ones; the method was immunoSEQ multiplex PCR. Here the sample spans about 25,000 clones, more than 60% being singletons. The sample here was tissue from the ileum, taken at autopsy. Receptors originate from a female donor older than 55 with lung cancer.

V and J are TRBV25-1 and TRBJ1-1, with 8 bases matching TRBD1. CDR1 MGHDK and CDR2 SYGVNS come from the germline V gene. CDR3 length equals 14 residues. Trimming removed 2 bases from V and 7 bases from J; junction bases left unmatched: 6. The CDR3 is CASSEHGTGREAFF. DNA for the CDR3: TGTGCCAGCAGTGAACATGGGACAGGCCGTGAAGCTTTCTTT. Based on the CDR3 plus reference TRBV25-1 and TRBJ1-1, the full variable domain is EADIYQTPRYLVIGTGKKITLECSQTMGHDKMYWYQQDPGMELHLIHYSYGVNSTEKGDLSSESTVSRIRTEHFPLTLESARPSHTSQYLCASSEHGTGREAFFGQGTRLTVV.

The rearrangement joins TRBV18 to TRBJ1-1; D unclear. CDR1 and CDR2 (germline): KGHSH, LQKENI. The CDR3 is 14 residues long. Trimming removed 5 bases at V and 1 base at J, with 11 bases between. The CDR3: CASSVAHRNTEAFF. The DNA of the CDR3 is TGTGCCAGCTCAGTAGCTCATAGGAACACTGAAGCTTTCTTT.

The chain combines TRBV7-8 with TRBJ1-1; no clear D. The CDR3 has 16 amino acids. Germline lookup yields CDR1 SGHVS and CDR2 FQNEAQ. The V end lost 0 bases, the J end lost 0 bases, and 11 bases lay between the germline ends. Here the CDR3 reads CASSLASPTMNTEAFF. In nucleotides, the CDR3 is TGTGCCAGCAGCTTAGCGAGTCCTACAATGAACACTGAAGCTTTCTTT. Full variable domain (outside the CDR3, taken from reference TRBV7-8 and TRBJ1-1): GAGVSQSPRYKVAKRGQDVALRCDPISGHVSLFWYQQALGQGPEFLTYFQNEAQLDKSGLPSDRFFAERPEGSVSTLKIQRTQQEDSAVYLCASSLASPTMNTEAFFGQGTRLTVV.

The J gene is TRBJ1-3, the V gene TRBV2, with D possibly matching TRBD1 (6 bases). Germline loops: CDR1 SNHLY, CDR2 FYNNEI. V lost 6 bases to trimming and J lost 3 bases, with 9 bases between them. The length of the CDR3 is 13 residues. The CDR3 nucleotides are TGTGCCAGCAGCCCAGGGGTTGGAAACACCATATATTTT. Translating gives CASSPGVGNTIYF. The full variable domain, with the rest looked up from reference TRBV2 and TRBJ1-3, is EPEVTQTPSHQVTQMGQEVILRCVPISNHLYFYWYRQILGQKVEFLVSFYNNEISEKSEIFDDQFSVERPDGSNFTLKIRSTKLEDSAMYFCASSPGVGNTIYFGEGSWLTVV.

This clone was found once. V usage is TRBV10-3 and J usage is TRBJ2-7, with TRBD1 matching over 7 bases. V dropped 8 bases and J dropped 1; count of bases not matched to a gene: 11. This CDR3 is built from 15 residues. Germline V gene lookup returns CDR1 ENHRY and CDR2 SYGVKD. The CDR3 is CAIGLPTGESYEQYF. CDR3 bases: TGTGCCATCGGTCTCCCTACAGGGGAATCCTACGAGCAGTACTTC.

The J gene is TRBJ2-2, the V gene TRBV10-3, with TRBD1 as a possible D gene (5 bases). The V end lost 4 bases, the J end lost 3 bases, and 12 bases lay between the germline ends. CDR1 ENHRY and CDR2 SYGVKD come from the germline V gene. CDR3 length equals 15 residues. In DNA, the CDR3 is TGTGCCATCAGTGGTAAAGGGGTTGACACCGGGGAGCTGTTTTTT. As protein: CAISGKGVDTGELFF.

In nucleotides, the CDR3 is TGTGCCAGCAGGGGGACCGGGGCAACCCACTCCTACGAGCAGTACTTC. Its protein is CASRGTGATHSYEQYF. The gene calls are TRBV6-7 and TRBJ2-7, with D tentatively TRBD1 or TRBD2 (5 bases each). TRBV6-7 is labeled an ORF, and its function is uncertain. Trimming shortened V by 6 bases and J by 0 bases, and 18 bases separated the two germline ends. The CDR3 extends over 16 amino acids.